One sample yielded the 16 T cell receptor beta chains listed below, sequenced in a study of cytotoxic CD8 clonotypes in ibrutinib-treated CLL. Using immunoSEQ multiplex PCR, the repertoire was profiled, and TCRdb retains in-frame clones only, with some absent. The table has about 310,000 clones, around four fifths seen once. This specimen was PBMCs, taken before ibrutinib treatment. Receptors were obtained from a human donor with chronic lymphocytic leukemia.

The J gene is TRBJ1-2, the V gene TRBV6-4; no firm D call. Germline V gene sequence: CDR1 MRHNA, CDR2 SNTAGT. This CDR3 comprises 14 residues. The V end lost 6 bases, the J end lost 4 bases, and 15 bases lay between the germline ends. CDR3: CASREGPTIYGYTF. CDR3 bases: TGTGCCAGCAGAGAGGGCCCCACCATCTATGGCTACACCTTC.

V is TRBV2 and J is TRBJ2-6; maybe TRBD1 (6 bases). Germline V lookup: CDR1 SNHLY, CDR2 FYNNEI. The length of the CDR3 is 15 residues. V was clipped by 8 bases and J by 0 bases, with 11 bases between them. Written as DNA, the CDR3 is TGTGCCAGCCTTACAGGGACCTCTGGGGCCAACGTCCTGACTTTC. It is translated as CASLTGTSGANVLTF. Full variable domain (missing parts from reference TRBV2 and TRBJ2-6): EPEVTQTPSHQVTQMGQEVILRCVPISNHLYFYWYRQILGQKVEFLVSFYNNEISEKSEIFDDQFSVERPDGSNFTLKIRSTKLEDSAMYFCASLTGTSGANVLTFGAGSRLTVL.

This clone appeared a single time. The chain employs TRBV6-1 and TRBJ2-1; TRBD2 matches 9 bases. V was clipped by 4 bases and J by 2 bases; unmatched bases: 9. The CDR3 has 17 amino acids. Germline CDR1 is MNHNS and CDR2 is SASEGT. CDR3: CASSGPSGNPTYNEQFF. The CDR3 DNA follows: TGTGCCAGCAGTGGACCTAGCGGGAACCCCACCTACAATGAGCAGTTCTTC.

This clone was recorded once. The chain couples TRBV7-9 to TRBJ1-5; TRBD1 matches 7 bases. Trimming took 5 bases from V and 2 from J; bases not matched to a gene: 0. The CDR3 is 13 residues long. CDR1 is SEHNR, CDR2 FQNEAQ, per germline (reference sequence). In DNA form, the CDR3 reads TGTGCCAGCAGCGGACAGGGCAATCAGCCCCAGCATTTT. This gives the protein CASSGQGNQPQHF.

The chain carries TRBV5-1 and TRBJ2-7, with 10 bases fitting TRBD1. CDR3 length equals 15 residues. Losses at the gene ends were 4 bases for V and 4 bases for J; bases not matched to a gene: 8. Germline CDR1 and CDR2: SGHRS and YFSETQ. CDR3 loop: CASSPQGQGSYEQYF. The CDR3 region has the DNA TGCGCCAGCAGCCCCCAGGGACAGGGGAGTTACGAGCAGTACTTC. Variable domain in full (rest from reference TRBV5-1 and TRBJ2-7): KAGVTQTPRYLIKTRGQQVTLSCSPISGHRSVSWYQQTPGQGLQFLFEYFSETQRNKGNFPGRFSGRQFSNSRSEMNVSTLELGDSALYLCASSPQGQGSYEQYFGPGTRLTVT.

The chain couples TRBV7-6 to TRBJ2-7, with 13 bases that match TRBD2. V dropped 2 bases and J dropped 7; count of bases not matched to a gene: 5. This CDR3 contains 15 residues. Germline assignment: CDR1 SGHVS and CDR2 FNYEAQ. The CDR3 sequence is CASSLTSGRVGEQYF. The DNA for the CDR3 is TGTGCCAGCAGCTTAACTAGCGGGAGGGTAGGGGAGCAGTACTTC.

The genes are TRBV18 and TRBJ1-1; a weak D match, TRBD1 (6 bases). Trimming pared 2 bases from V and 7 bases from J, leaving 8 bases between. This CDR3 contains 12 residues. CDR1 is KGHSH, CDR2 LQKENI, per germline. The CDR3 DNA sequence: TGTGCCAGCTCACCAAGAGGGGGTGAAGCTTTCTTT. Its protein product is CASSPRGGEAFF.

V is TRBV7-2 and J is TRBJ1-4; weak D call: TRBD1 (5 bases). With 2 bases removed from V and 8 bases from J, the gap between germline ends came to 15 bases. The CDR3 loop spans 15 amino acids. Germline V lookup: CDR1 SGHTA, CDR2 FQGNSA. The CDR3 region has the DNA TGTGCCAGCAGCTTACGGGGGACGTATGCAGAAAAACTGTTTTTT. Its translation: CASSLRGTYAEKLFF.

The chain carries TRBV4-3 and TRBJ1-5; 7 nucleotides agree with TRBD1. CDR3 size: 14 residues. Looked up from germline, CDR1 is LGHNA and CDR2 is YSLEER. With 1 base clipped from V and 7 bases from J, the junction kept 4 bases outside the gene matches. CDR3 protein: CASSQGGRGQPQHF. The CDR3 DNA sequence: TGCGCCAGCAGCCAAGGAGGCAGGGGGCAGCCCCAGCATTTT.

This clone was found a few times. The rearrangement links TRBV2 to TRBJ2-1, with D perhaps being TRBD1 or TRBD2 (5 bases each). This CDR3 region has 17 residues. V shed 6 bases and J shed 3 bases, with 21 bases lying between them. The germline V gene has CDR1 SNHLY and CDR2 FYNNEI. CDR3 amino acids: CASREDGTWGVYNEQFF. CDR3 DNA sequence: TGTGCCAGCAGGGAGGACGGGACCTGGGGTGTCTACAATGAGCAGTTCTTC.

The rearrangement links TRBV6-5 to TRBJ2-5; TRBD1 aligns across 7 bases. In germline, CDR1 is MNHEY, CDR2 SVGAGI. The CDR3 loop spans 15 amino acids. V shed 4 bases, J shed 2 bases, and the junction held 7 bases outside the gene matches. The CDR3 spells CASSSPGQLQETQYF. As DNA, the CDR3 is TGTGCCAGCAGTTCTCCGGGACAGCTACAAGAGACCCAGTACTTC.

The J gene is TRBJ2-5, the V gene TRBV4-3; 7 bases align to TRBD2. Germline values: CDR1 LGHNA, CDR2 YSLEER. The J segment lost 2 bases and the V segment lost 4 bases, leaving 13 bases of the junction unmatched. The CDR3 length is 17 residues. Here the CDR3 DNA reads TGCGCCAGCAGCCGAGCCGCCGGGACTACCCTTCAAGAGACCCAGTACTTC. Protein sequence: CASSRAAGTTLQETQYF.

V and J are TRBV27 and TRBJ2-1; tentatively, D is TRBD1 or TRBD2 (5 bases each). Trimming pared 10 bases from V and 10 bases from J, leaving 20 bases between. The CDR3 extends over 13 amino acids. Germline V lookup: CDR1 MNHEY, CDR2 SMNVEV (reference sequence). This CDR3 is CAISTPLWGEQFF. CDR3 bases: TGTGCCATTTCCACCCCCCTATGGGGGGAGCAGTTCTTC.

V usage is TRBV19 and J usage is TRBJ2-2, with D tentatively TRBD2 (6 bases). Trimming stripped 1 base from V and 3 bases from J, with 12 bases between. CDR1 and CDR2 (germline): LNHDA, SQIVND (reference sequence). The CDR3 has 16 amino acids. This CDR3 is CASSIVGGADTGELFF. As DNA, the CDR3 is TGTGCCAGTAGTATAGTTGGAGGGGCAGACACCGGGGAGCTGTTTTTT.

This clone showed up just a few times. V and J are TRBV19 and TRBJ1-5; unclear D gene. CDR1 and CDR2 from the germline V gene are LNHDA and SQIVND (reference sequence). V lost 6 bases, J lost 6 bases, and 9 bases lay in between. CDR3 length: 12 amino acids. This chain's CDR3 is CASSTLGQPQHF. The CDR3 DNA reads TGTGCCAGTAGCACCTTAGGTCAGCCCCAGCATTTT.

V usage is TRBV29-1 and J usage is TRBJ1-2; D unresolved. CDR1 is SQVTM, CDR2 ANQGSEA, per germline. The V and J ends lost 0 bases and 6 bases respectively, with 11 bases between them. The CDR3 is 13 residues long. CDR3 region: CSVEEDVRDGYTF. For the CDR3, the DNA is TGCAGCGTTGAAGAAGACGTCCGGGATGGCTACACCTTC.